These 16 T cell receptor beta chains originate from one sample sequenced in a study of T cells in Graves' hyperthyroidism and ophthalmopathy. Researchers took RNA transcripts and amplified the TCR beta CDR3 regions from them. HTBI primers were the set used in a first-round RT-PCR of the TCR CDR3. Each CDR3 protein gets one entry after TCRdb re-called the multiplex PCR reads with MiXCR. There are a few hundred thousand distinct CDR3 sequences in the sample; about 20% occur only once, and around 3.6% lies in the top ten. The sample comprised blood. All receptors derive from a woman aged 18-35 years with Graves' hyperthyroidism.

The chain uses TRBV2 and TRBJ1-2; D is undetermined. The CDR3 has 15 residues. From germline, CDR1 is SNHLY and CDR2 FYNNEI. Trimming removed 5 bases from V and 3 bases from J, with 16 bases in between. CDR3 coding DNA: TGTGCCAGCAGTCTTACCCCGTCGGGAGACTATGGCTACACCTTC. This translates into CASSLTPSGDYGYTF.

This clonotype has just a few counts. The rearrangement links TRBV14 to TRBJ2-2, with D hard to call. The V gene lost 4 bases and the J gene lost 0 bases, with 9 bases spanning the gap. CDR3 length equals 15 residues. Germline CDR1 and CDR2: SGHDN and FVKESK. The CDR3 bases are TGTGCCAGCAGCCGCGGCTGGGCGAACACCGGGGAGCTGTTTTTT. This encodes CASSRGWANTGELFF. Using reference TRBV14 and TRBJ2-2 for the parts outside the CDR3, the full variable domain is EAGVTQFPSHSVIEKGQTVTLRCDPISGHDNLYWYRRVMGKEIKFLLHFVKESKQDESGMPNNRFLAERTGGTYSTLKVQPAELEDSGVYFCASSRGWANTGELFFGEGSRLTVL.

This clonotype has a count of ten or more. This chain joins TRBV6-1 and TRBJ1-5, with 9 positions matching TRBD1. The germline CDR1 and CDR2 sequences are MNHNS and SASEGT. The CDR3 has 15 amino acids. V was clipped by 0 bases and J by 6 bases; unmatched bases: 3. The CDR3 bases are TGTGCCAGCAGTGAAGCGGGGACAGGGATTCAGCCCCAGCATTTT. This translates into CASSEAGTGIQPQHF.

This clonotype was observed many times. This sequence joins TRBV6-1 and TRBJ2-2; D remains ambiguous. Germline-derived CDR1 and CDR2 are MNHNS and SASEGT. V lost 4 bases and J lost 3, with 9 bases in between. The CDR3 extends over 14 amino acids. The CDR3 region has the DNA TGTGCCAGCAGTGGTCTAACAGACACCGGGGAGCTGTTTTTT. Its translation is CASSGLTDTGELFF.

Regarding this clonotype: Relative to the germline gene, one junction end is altered; a read error may explain this. This chain connects TRBV5-1 to TRBJ2-4; TRBD1 is a possible D gene (6 bases). CDR1 and CDR2 (germline): SGHRS, YFSETQ. The CDR3 runs 14 residues. CDR3 nucleotides: TGCGCCAGCAGCTTGGATCTGGGGGCGAACATTAAGTACTTC. Translating gives CASSLDLGANIKYF.

This chain uses TRBV5-6 with TRBJ2-6; no definite D call. The ends were cut back, 1 base at V and 0 bases at J, with 8 bases in the middle. Germline V gene lookup returns CDR1 SGHDT and CDR2 YYEEEE. The CDR3 contains 16 residues. DNA for the CDR3: TGTGCCAGCAGCTTGAACCGCTACTCTGGGGCCAACGTCCTGACTTTC. Translated, it gives CASSLNRYSGANVLTF.

This clonotype was observed many times. The rearrangement links TRBV5-1 to TRBJ1-5; 7 nucleotides align to TRBD1. V lost 5 bases and J lost 6; bases outside the gene matches: 11. Germline CDR1 is SGHRS and CDR2 is YFSETQ. The length of the CDR3 is 15 residues. CDR3 sequence: CASRRTGEASQPQHF. The CDR3 DNA follows: TGCGCCAGCAGACGCACAGGGGAGGCAAGTCAGCCCCAGCATTTT.

This clonotype was seen ten or more times. The chain has TRBV2 and TRBJ1-6; 7 bases fit TRBD1. V dropped 6 bases and J dropped 9; count of bases not matched to a gene: 8. Germline values: CDR1 SNHLY, CDR2 FYNNEI. This CDR3 spans 14 amino acids. The CDR3 nucleotides are TGTGCCAGCAGACAGGGGCTCGAGAGTTCACCCCTCCACTTT. Translation gives CASRQGLESSPLHF.

At least ten counts were recorded for this clonotype. The CDR3 DNA sequence: TGTGCCAGCAGTATTAGCGGGGGGAACACCGGGGAGCTGTTTTTT. It specifies CASSISGGNTGELFF. The chain has TRBV12-3 or TRBV12-4 and TRBJ2-2; the match to TRBD2 covers 9 bases. The CDR3 has 15 residues. V trimming: 5 bases; J trimming: 1 base; junction bases outside the gene matches: 2.

The table lists this clonotype with a count of one. Its ends do not fully match the called genes, so a read error is possible. The chain couples TRBV11-2 to TRBJ2-2; TRBD1 aligns across 8 bases. The germline gives CDR1 SGHAT, CDR2 FQNNGV. The CDR3 is made up of 15 amino acids. The CDR3 loop is CASSPDRGGTGELCF. The CDR3 DNA reads TGTGCCAGCAGCCCAGACAGGGGTGGCACCGGGGAGCTGTGTTTT. The whole variable domain, filled in from reference TRBV11-2 and TRBJ2-2, reads EAGVAQSPRYKIIEKRQSVAFWCNPISGHATLYWYQQILGQGPKLLIQFQNNGVVDDSQLPKDRFSAERLKGVDSTLKIQPAKLEDSAVYLCASSPDRGGTGELCFGEGSRLTVL.

This clonotype was picked up many times. The chain recombines TRBV11-2 with TRBJ2-4; D might be TRBD1 (5 bases). The CDR3 spans 17 residues. V was pared by 0 bases and J by 2 bases, with 14 bases between. CDR1 is SGHAT, CDR2 FQNNGV, per germline. The CDR3 region has the DNA TGTGCCAGCAGCTTAGAATCAGGGTTTGTGTCCAAAAACATTCAGTACTTC. The encoded protein is CASSLESGFVSKNIQYF.

This clonotype was seen repeatedly, ten times or more. The chain uses TRBV27 and TRBJ1-5, with TRBD1 as a possible D gene (6 bases). Germline V gene sequence: CDR1 MNHEY, CDR2 SMNVEV (reference sequence). This CDR3 is 15 amino acids long. V was trimmed by 4 bases and J by 2 bases, leaving 12 bases between them. CDR3 in amino acids: CASSSPGTRNQPQHF. The CDR3 region has the DNA TGTGCCAGCAGTTCCCCCGGGACACGCAATCAGCCCCAGCATTTT.

This clonotype was found many times. The CDR3 here is CASSEMGGDQPQHF. DNA of the CDR3: TGTGCCAGCAGTGAAATGGGAGGGGATCAGCCCCAGCATTTT. The V call is TRBV6-1, the J call TRBJ1-5, with D possibly being TRBD1 (5 bases). V was shortened by 2 bases and J by 5 bases, with 10 bases between the two germline ends. This CDR3 spans 14 amino acids. Germline-derived CDR1 and CDR2 are MNHNS and SASEGT.

The sample holds many counts of this clonotype. DNA of the CDR3: TGTGCCAGCAGTCCCGGGACAGGGCCTCAAGAGACCCAGTACTTC. Its translation is CASSPGTGPQETQYF. This chain links TRBV12-3 or TRBV12-4 with TRBJ2-5; 9 bases line up with TRBD1. Germline trimming cut 5 bases from V and 2 bases from J; bases unmatched to any gene: 6. The length of the CDR3 is 15 residues.

The sample holds many counts of this clonotype. This sequence joins TRBV7-9 and TRBJ2-7, with D possibly being TRBD2 (6 bases). Germline V lookup: CDR1 SEHNR, CDR2 FQNEAQ (reference sequence). Trimming pared 4 bases from V and 1 base from J, leaving 11 bases between. This CDR3 contains 14 residues. The CDR3 spells CASSSHAGSYEQYF. The CDR3 region has the DNA TGTGCCAGCAGCTCCCACGCGGGGTCCTACGAGCAGTACTTC. The full variable domain, its missing parts supplied by reference TRBV7-9 and TRBJ2-7, is DTGVSQNPRHKITKRGQNVTFRCDPISEHNRLYWYRQTLGQGPEFLTYFQNEAQLEKSRLLSDRFSAERPKGSFSTLEIQRTEQGDSAMYLCASSSHAGSYEQYFGPGTRLTVT.

The chain couples TRBV28 to TRBJ2-5, with D perhaps TRBD2 (5 bases). Germline V gives CDR1 MDHEN, CDR2 SYDVKM. V was pared by 2 bases and J by 0 bases, with 13 bases between. CDR3 length equals 16 residues. CDR3 amino acids: CASSLGRAINQETQYF. The CDR3 DNA reads TGTGCCAGCAGTTTAGGGCGGGCGATAAACCAAGAGACCCAGTACTTC.